These 24 T cell receptor beta chains were sequenced from one sample in a study of cytomegalovirus exposure and HLA in healthy donors. The PCR made use of 60 Vbeta and 13 Jbeta primers. Only in-frame clones appear in the TCRdb table, and some are missing; sequencing was by immunoSEQ multiplex PCR. The table records 170,000 or so clones, around 80% of them present only once. Input material: PBMCs. The receptors were sampled from a woman in her 30s in good health and CMV-seropositive.

J is TRBJ2-7 and V is TRBV6-1, with TRBD1 identical over 7 bases. The trim removed 0 bases at V and 2 bases at J, leaving 7 bases unmatched. This CDR3 has 16 amino acids. From germline, CDR1 is MNHNS and CDR2 SASEGT. The CDR3: CASSEASGTAAYEQYF. CDR3 nucleotide sequence: TGTGCCAGCAGTGAAGCCTCCGGGACAGCAGCCTACGAGCAGTACTTC.

This sequence joins TRBV30 and TRBJ2-3, with no clear D. Per germline, CDR1 GTSNPN and CDR2 SVGIG (reference sequence). Trimming cost V 5 bases and J 1 base, with 13 bases left between them. The CDR3 is made up of 14 amino acids. The CDR3 loop is CAWFARGRTDTQYF. The CDR3 region has the DNA TGTGCCTGGTTCGCCCGTGGCCGCACAGATACGCAGTATTTT.

V is TRBV7-6 and J is TRBJ2-1; 7 nucleotides line up with TRBD1. This CDR3 is built from 14 residues. The J segment lost 6 bases and the V segment lost 4 bases, leaving 6 bases of the junction unmatched. Germline values: CDR1 SGHVS, CDR2 FNYEAQ. The CDR3: CASSSTSGGNEQFF. The CDR3 DNA sequence: TGTGCCAGCAGCTCCACATCAGGGGGCAATGAGCAGTTCTTC.

The chain employs TRBV5-1 and TRBJ2-7, with TRBD2 as a possible D gene (5 bases). Trimming removed 7 bases from V and 0 bases from J, with 26 bases in between. The germline V gene has CDR1 SGHRS and CDR2 YFSETQ. The CDR3 is 18 residues long. The chain's CDR3 is CASAAWVLASPGSYEQYF. The CDR3 region has the DNA TGCGCCAGCGCAGCTTGGGTTCTAGCTTCCCCCGGCTCCTACGAGCAGTACTTC. Complete variable domain (other parts from reference TRBV5-1 and TRBJ2-7): KAGVTQTPRYLIKTRGQQVTLSCSPISGHRSVSWYQQTPGQGLQFLFEYFSETQRNKGNFPGRFSGRQFSNSRSEMNVSTLELGDSALYLCASAAWVLASPGSYEQYFGPGTRLTVT.

This chain uses TRBV5-1 with TRBJ2-7; D unresolved. V was pared by 2 bases and J by 3 bases, with 9 bases between. The CDR3 extends over 13 amino acids. Germline V gene sequence: CDR1 SGHRS, CDR2 YFSETQ. As DNA, the CDR3 is TGCGCCAGCAGCTTTCGTATCGGCTACGAGCAGTACTTC. This encodes CASSFRIGYEQYF.

The table lists this clone with a count of one. The CDR3 coding sequence is TGCGCCAGCAGCCTTCAGGTCCGGGAGACCCAGTACTTC. Encoded protein: CASSLQVRETQYF. The chain recombines TRBV10-2 with TRBJ2-5; D not certain. Trimming took off 6 bases at V and 5 bases at J, with 13 bases between the two ends. Germline-derived CDR1 and CDR2 are WSHSY and SAAADI. CDR3 length: 13 amino acids.

This clone was picked up one time. The chain combines TRBV28 with TRBJ2-5, with 8 positions matching TRBD2. The CDR3 sequence is 17 residues long. V trimming: 7 bases; J trimming: 6 bases; junction bases outside the gene matches: 19. Germline lookup yields CDR1 MDHEN and CDR2 SYDVKM. In DNA, the CDR3 is TGTGCCAGCATCACCCCGGGTGCGGGAGGAGGTTTGAAGACCCAGTACTTC. This sequence encodes CASITPGAGGGLKTQYF.

This clone was seen repeatedly, ten times or more. The rearrangement links TRBV5-1 to TRBJ2-2, with 12 bases aligning to TRBD2. Trimming at V came to 7 bases and at J to 4 bases, leaving 5 bases not matched to a gene. The CDR3 totals 15 residues. Germline V gene data show CDR1 as SGHRS and CDR2 as YFSETQ. CDR3 protein: CASSLAGGVTGELFF. CDR3 bases: TGCGCCAGCTCCCTAGCGGGAGGGGTCACCGGGGAGCTGTTTTTT.

The chain carries TRBV15 and TRBJ1-1; D gene uncertain. The germline gives CDR1 LNHNV, CDR2 YYDKDF (reference sequence). The V end was cut by 0 bases, the J end by 2 bases, with 7 bases between. The CDR3 runs to 14 residues. CDR3 nucleotide sequence: TGTGCCACCAGCAGAGATCGGGTTAACACTGAAGCTTTCTTT. Translation: CATSRDRVNTEAFF.

This chain connects TRBV11-3 to TRBJ2-7; 8 bases line up with TRBD1. This CDR3 has 14 amino acids. Germline CDR1 reads SGHNT; CDR2 reads YENEEA. V shed 2 bases, J shed 2 bases, and the junction held 2 bases outside the gene matches. The CDR3 DNA follows: TGTGCCAGCAGCTTAAGGACAGGGCCCTACGAGCAGTACTTC. Translating it yields CASSLRTGPYEQYF.

CDR3 nucleotide sequence: TGTGCCAGCAGCTTCCCCAGGGGCGGGAGTGGGGACAATGAGCAGTTCTTC. Translated: CASSFPRGGSGDNEQFF. The chain has TRBV7-8 and TRBJ2-1; tentatively, D is TRBD2 (7 bases). Germline V gene data show CDR1 as SGHVS and CDR2 as FQNEAQ. Trimming cost V 3 bases and J 5 bases, with 20 bases left between them. CDR3 size: 17 residues.

This chain connects TRBV10-1 to TRBJ2-2, with 16 bases aligning to TRBD2. This CDR3 is built from 17 residues. Germline CDR1 reads WNHNN; CDR2 reads SYGVQD (reference sequence). Trimming at V came to 8 bases and at J to 5 bases, leaving 8 bases not matched to a gene. This CDR3 reads CASQGLAGGGGTGELFF. The CDR3 DNA sequence: TGCGCCAGCCAGGGACTAGCGGGAGGGGGGGGTACCGGGGAGCTGTTTTTT.

This clone has only one observation. This chain links TRBV20-1 with TRBJ2-3; possibly TRBD2 for D (5 bases). This CDR3 has 11 amino acids. V dropped 5 bases and J dropped 4 bases, with 7 bases sitting between them. Looked up from germline, CDR1 is DFQATT and CDR2 is SNEGSKA (reference sequence). The CDR3 spells CSALRADTQYF. DNA of the CDR3: TGCAGTGCTCTGAGGGCAGATACGCAGTATTTT.

The chain combines TRBV6-5 with TRBJ2-2, with 7 bases that match TRBD1. Trimming took 7 bases from V and 4 from J; bases not matched to a gene: 9. This CDR3 comprises 15 residues. Looked up from germline, CDR1 is MNHEY and CDR2 is SVGAGI. The CDR3 coding sequence is TGTGCCAGCACAAGAACCACAGGGGTCACCGGGGAGCTGTTTTTT. Protein: CASTRTTGVTGELFF.

Note on this clone: One end of the junction varies from germline; a read error may be responsible. V and J are TRBV11-2 and TRBJ1-1, with 8 bases fitting TRBD1. Germline CDR1 SGHAT, CDR2 FQNNGV. The CDR3 is 15 residues long. The DNA of the CDR3 is TGTGCCAGCACCTTATCGACCAGGGGGCTTGGGGAAGCTTTCTTT. As protein: CASTLSTRGLGEAFF.

The genes are TRBV7-9 and TRBJ1-1; D not resolved. V gave up 2 bases and J gave up 4 bases, with 8 bases separating them. There are 13 residues in the CDR3. Germline assignment: CDR1 SEHNR and CDR2 FQNEAQ (reference sequence). As DNA, the CDR3 is TGTGCCAGCAGCTTATCAGGTTCCACTGAAGCTTTCTTT. Translating gives CASSLSGSTEAFF.

The gene calls are TRBV11-2 and TRBJ2-7; 7 nucleotides agree with TRBD1. There are 15 residues in the CDR3. Germline assignment: CDR1 SGHAT and CDR2 FQNNGV. Germline trimming cut 5 bases from V and 0 bases from J; bases unmatched to any gene: 7. The CDR3 loop is CASSPIQGSSYEQYF. CDR3 coding DNA: TGTGCCAGCAGCCCTATACAGGGGAGCTCCTACGAGCAGTACTTC.

The chain carries TRBV10-3 and TRBJ2-1; 9 nucleotides match TRBD1. Germline V CDR1 and CDR2: ENHRY, SYGVKD. The CDR3 has 16 amino acids. After removal of 3 bases from V and 7 bases from J, the junction contained 10 bases not matched to a gene. CDR3: CAISEPDRGQGNEQFF. The CDR3 nucleotides are TGTGCCATCAGTGAACCGGACCGGGGACAGGGTAATGAGCAGTTCTTC.

V usage is TRBV9 and J usage is TRBJ2-1; 9 positions agree with TRBD2. The CDR3 sequence is 15 residues long. Per the germline V gene, CDR1 is SGDLS and CDR2 is YYNGEE. J lost 9 bases, V lost 3 bases, and 10 bases had no gene match. The CDR3 DNA reads as TGTGCCAGCAGCGGGGGGGCTAGCGGGGACCGTGAGCAGTTCTTC. It translates to CASSGGASGDREQFF.

The V and J genes are TRBV4-1 and TRBJ2-7; 9 bases are a match to TRBD1. The germline V gene has CDR1 MGHRA and CDR2 YSYEKL. V lost 6 bases to trimming and J lost 6 bases; unmatched junction nucleotides: 9. The CDR3 covers 14 residues. The CDR3 loop is CASRQTGGLGEQYF. The CDR3 nucleotides read TGCGCCAGCAGACAGACAGGGGGTTTAGGCGAGCAGTACTTC.

The chain joins TRBV5-1 to TRBJ1-1; D perhaps matches TRBD1 (6 bases). The V gene lost 0 bases and the J gene lost 4 bases, with 16 bases spanning the gap. The CDR3 is made up of 16 amino acids. CDR1 SGHRS and CDR2 YFSETQ come from the germline V gene. The CDR3, as DNA: TGCGCCAGCAGCTTGGATGGGAACAGGGTGAGCACTGAAGCTTTCTTT. Translating it yields CASSLDGNRVSTEAFF.

V and J are TRBV11-1 and TRBJ2-1; 8 bases are shared with TRBD2. CDR1 is SGHAT and CDR2 is FQDESV in the germline V gene (reference sequence). This CDR3 is 14 amino acids long. Trimming at V came to 0 bases and at J to 10 bases, leaving 5 bases not matched to a gene. The CDR3 region has the DNA TGTGCCAGCAGCTTAGCTGGGACTAGTTGGGAGCAGTTCTTC. Protein sequence: CASSLAGTSWEQFF.

This clone appeared a few times. The chain combines TRBV28 with TRBJ1-2; D is possibly TRBD1 (6 bases). The CDR3 is 14 residues long. Trimming removed 5 bases at V and 5 bases at J, with 15 bases between. Germline CDR1 reads MDHEN; CDR2 reads SYDVKM. The CDR3, as DNA: TGTGCCAGCAGTACACAGACAGGCCTTTATGGCTACACCTTC. Protein sequence: CASSTQTGLYGYTF.

The chain is built from TRBV30 and TRBJ1-5, with 9 bases that match TRBD1. Germline V gene sequence: CDR1 GTSNPN, CDR2 SVGIG (reference sequence). The CDR3 extends over 13 amino acids. The junction had 1 base not matched to a gene; V was cut back by 1 base and J by 6 bases. CDR3 residues: CAWSGDRAQPQHF. The CDR3 DNA is TGTGCCTGGAGTGGGGACAGGGCTCAGCCCCAGCATTTT. Full variable domain (outside the CDR3, taken from reference TRBV30 and TRBJ1-5): SQTIHQWPATLVQPVGSPLSLECTVEGTSNPNLYWYRQAAGRGLQLLFYSVGIGQISSEVPQNLSASRPQDRQFILSSKKLLLSDSGFYLCAWSGDRAQPQHFGDGTRLSIL.